A selection of T cell receptor beta chains follows, all from one sample in a study of beta chain features in type 1 diabetes. Only in-frame clones appear in the TCRdb table, and some are missing; sequencing was by immunoSEQ multiplex PCR. The profile shows 300,000 to 400,000 clones, approximately 10% of them singletons. Sequenced: naive CD4+ T cells from blood. These receptor sequences come from a woman between 25 and 40 years old in good health. Both conserved end residues are part of each CDR3. D genes are given only for firm matches. Clone size is stated in some rows and not others, as once, few, many or a class when expanded.

j_call v_call d_call clone_size cdr3_aa cdr3_nt
TRBJ2-3 TRBV28 NA few CASTSSSDTQYF TGTGCCAGCACCTCCTCGTCGGATACGCAGTATTTT
TRBJ2-5 TRBV7-3 TRBD2 NA CASSLKRPSGPQETQYF TGTGCCAGCAGCTTAAAACGACCTAGCGGGCCCCAAGAGACCCAGTACTTC
TRBJ1-2 TRBV10-3 NA NA CAISDLAGIYGYTF TGTGCCATCAGTGATTTGGCAGGGATCTATGGCTACACCTTC
TRBJ2-1 TRBV28 TRBD1 few CASSGTGTGGFDEQFF TGTGCCAGCAGTGGGACCGGGACAGGGGGATTCGATGAGCAGTTCTTC
TRBJ1-3 TRBV27 NA NA CASSRGGHLGNTIYF TGTGCCAGCAGCCGAGGGGGACACCTTGGAAACACCATATATTTT
TRBJ1-4 TRBV13 NA NA CASSLAILREKLFF TGTGCCAGCAGCTTGGCCATCCTGAGGGAAAAACTGTTTTTT
TRBJ1-4 TRBV15 NA NA CATSRVGQGMATNEKLFF TGTGCCACCAGCAGAGTGGGGCAGGGGATGGCAACTAATGAAAAACTGTTTTTT
TRBJ2-1 TRBV28 TRBD1 NA CASSFIDRDLHNEQFF TGTGCCAGCAGTTTTATCGACAGGGACCTGCATAATGAGCAGTTCTTC
TRBJ2-1 TRBV14 TRBD2 NA CASSQDLRAGVVFF TGTGCCAGCAGCCAAGATCTCAGGGCGGGAGTGGTGTTCTTC
TRBJ2-1 TRBV7-9 TRBD2 few CASSSGTSSYNEQFF TGTGCCAGCAGCTCCGGGACTAGCTCCTACAATGAGCAGTTCTTC
TRBJ1-5 TRBV7-2 NA NA CASSLAQGFDNQPQHF TGTGCCAGCAGCTTAGCTCAGGGGTTTGATAATCAGCCCCAGCATTTT
TRBJ2-6 TRBV28 NA few CATTPGTLSGANVLTF TGTGCCACAACACCCGGGACACTCAGCGGGGCCAACGTCCTGACTTTC
TRBJ2-3 TRBV28 TRBD2 NA CASSKRGGSSNTQYF TGTGCCAGCAGCAAACGGGGCGGGAGTTCGAATACGCAGTATTTT
TRBJ2-7 TRBV6-4 TRBD1 NA CASPGTGKLVPYEQYF TGTGCCAGCCCCGGGACAGGGAAGTTGGTGCCCTACGAGCAGTACTTC
TRBJ2-4 TRBV27 TRBD1 NA CASSLWRQGDIQYF TGTGCCAGCAGTTTATGGCGTCAGGGGGACATTCAGTACTTC
TRBJ2-3 TRBV15 NA few CATSSGPGVLSTDTQYF TGTGCCACCAGCAGTGGGCCAGGGGTATTAAGCACAGATACGCAGTATTTT
TRBJ2-3 TRBV7-9 TRBD2 few CASSSFGEGDTQYF TGTGCCAGCAGCTCCTTCGGGGAGGGAGATACGCAGTATTTT